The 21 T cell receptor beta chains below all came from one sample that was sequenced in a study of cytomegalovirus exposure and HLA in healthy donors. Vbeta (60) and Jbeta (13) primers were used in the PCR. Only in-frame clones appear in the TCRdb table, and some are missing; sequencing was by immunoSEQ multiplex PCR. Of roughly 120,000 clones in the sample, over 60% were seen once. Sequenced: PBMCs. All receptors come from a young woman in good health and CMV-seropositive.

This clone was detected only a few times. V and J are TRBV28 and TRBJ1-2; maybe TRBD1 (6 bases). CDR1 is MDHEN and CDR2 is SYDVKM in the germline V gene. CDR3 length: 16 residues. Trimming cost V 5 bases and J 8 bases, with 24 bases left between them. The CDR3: CASSDTSARGREGYTF. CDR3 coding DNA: TGTGCCAGCAGTGATACCTCGGCCAGGGGCCGCGAAGGCTACACCTTC.

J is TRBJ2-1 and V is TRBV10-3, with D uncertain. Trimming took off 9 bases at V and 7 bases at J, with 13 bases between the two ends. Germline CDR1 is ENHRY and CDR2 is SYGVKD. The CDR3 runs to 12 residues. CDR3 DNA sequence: TGTGCCATAGGTCATAGCTCGAATGAGCAGTTCTTC. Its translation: CAIGHSSNEQFF.

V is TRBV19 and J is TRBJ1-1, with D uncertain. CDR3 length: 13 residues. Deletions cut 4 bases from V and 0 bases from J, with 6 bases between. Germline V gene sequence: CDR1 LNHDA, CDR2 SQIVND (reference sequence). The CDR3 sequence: CASSTSVNTEAFF. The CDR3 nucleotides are TGTGCCAGTAGTACTTCGGTGAACACTGAAGCTTTCTTT.

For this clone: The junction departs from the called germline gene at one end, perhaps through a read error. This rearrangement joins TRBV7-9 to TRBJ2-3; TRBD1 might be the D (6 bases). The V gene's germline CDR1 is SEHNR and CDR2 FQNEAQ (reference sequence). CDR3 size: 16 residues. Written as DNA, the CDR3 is TGTTCCAGCAGCTTCCGGACGGACAGCGCCCGTGCTACGCAGTATTTT. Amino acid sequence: CSSSFRTDSARATQYF.

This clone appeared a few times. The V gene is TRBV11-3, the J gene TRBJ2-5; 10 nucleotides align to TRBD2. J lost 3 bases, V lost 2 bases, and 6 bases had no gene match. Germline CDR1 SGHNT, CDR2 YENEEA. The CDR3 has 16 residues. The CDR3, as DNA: TGTGCCAGCAGCTTACAGGGGCTAGCGGGAGAAGAGACCCAGTACTTC. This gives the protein CASSLQGLAGEETQYF. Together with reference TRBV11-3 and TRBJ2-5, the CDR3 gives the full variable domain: EAGVVQSPRYKIIEKKQPVAFWCNPISGHNTLYWYLQNLGQGPELLIRYENEEAVDDSQLPKDRFSAERLKGVDSTLKIQPAELGDSAVYLCASSLQGLAGEETQYFGPGTRLLVL.

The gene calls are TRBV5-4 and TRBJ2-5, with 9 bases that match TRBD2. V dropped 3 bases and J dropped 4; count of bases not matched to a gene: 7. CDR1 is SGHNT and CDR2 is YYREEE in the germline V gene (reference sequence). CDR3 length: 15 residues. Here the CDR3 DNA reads TGTGCCAGCAGCTCGGGGACTAGCTGGGGAGAGACCCAGTACTTC. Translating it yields CASSSGTSWGETQYF.

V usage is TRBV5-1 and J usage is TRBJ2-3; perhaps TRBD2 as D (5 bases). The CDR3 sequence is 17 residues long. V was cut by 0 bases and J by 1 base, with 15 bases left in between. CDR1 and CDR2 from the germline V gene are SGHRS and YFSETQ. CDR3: CASSLVLGAEGTDTQYF. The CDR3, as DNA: TGCGCCAGCAGCTTGGTCCTAGGAGCGGAAGGCACAGATACGCAGTATTTT.

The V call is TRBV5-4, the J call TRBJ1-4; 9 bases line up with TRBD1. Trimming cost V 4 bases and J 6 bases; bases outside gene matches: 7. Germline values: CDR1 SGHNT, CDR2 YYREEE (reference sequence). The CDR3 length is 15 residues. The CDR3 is CASSQGGQGDEKLFF. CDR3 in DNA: TGTGCCAGCAGCCAAGGGGGACAGGGTGATGAAAAACTGTTTTTT. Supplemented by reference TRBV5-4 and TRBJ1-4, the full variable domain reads ETGVTQSPTHLIKTRGQQVTLRCSSQSGHNTVSWYQQALGQGPQFIFQYYREEENGRGNFPPRFSGLQFPNYSSELNVNALELDDSALYLCASSQGGQGDEKLFFGSGTQLSVL.

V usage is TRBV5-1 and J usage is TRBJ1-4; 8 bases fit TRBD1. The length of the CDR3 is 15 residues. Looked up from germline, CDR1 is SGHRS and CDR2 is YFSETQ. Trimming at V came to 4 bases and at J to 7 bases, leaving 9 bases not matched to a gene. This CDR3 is CASSPTPGGIEKLFF. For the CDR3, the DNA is TGCGCCAGCAGCCCGACTCCAGGGGGCATTGAAAAACTGTTTTTT.

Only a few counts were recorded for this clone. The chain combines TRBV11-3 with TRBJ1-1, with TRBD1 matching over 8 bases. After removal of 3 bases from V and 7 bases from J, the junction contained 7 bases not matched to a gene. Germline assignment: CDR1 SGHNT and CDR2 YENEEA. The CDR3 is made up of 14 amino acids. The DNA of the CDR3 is TGTGCCAGCAGCTTGAGGACAGGGTATGATGAAGCTTTCTTT. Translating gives CASSLRTGYDEAFF.

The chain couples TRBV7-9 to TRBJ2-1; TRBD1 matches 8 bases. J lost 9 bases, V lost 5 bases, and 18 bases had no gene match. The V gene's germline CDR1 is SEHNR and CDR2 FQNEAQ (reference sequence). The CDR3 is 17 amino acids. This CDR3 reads CASSRTTGDGFRGEQFF. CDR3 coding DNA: TGTGCCAGCAGCCGAACGACAGGGGACGGGTTCAGGGGTGAGCAGTTCTTC.

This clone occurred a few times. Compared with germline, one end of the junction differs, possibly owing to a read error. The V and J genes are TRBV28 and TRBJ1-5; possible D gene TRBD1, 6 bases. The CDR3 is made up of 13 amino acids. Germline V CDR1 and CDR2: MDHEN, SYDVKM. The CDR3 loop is CASSSGGNPPQHF. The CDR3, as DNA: TGTGCCAGCAGTTCGGGGGGCAATCCGCCCCAGCATTTT. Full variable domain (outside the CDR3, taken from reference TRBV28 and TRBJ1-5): DVKVTQSSRYLVKRTGEKVFLECVQDMDHENMFWYRQDPGLGLRLIYFSYDVKMKEKGDIPEGYSVSREKKERFSLILESASTNQTSMYLCASSSGGNPPQHFGDGTRLSIL.

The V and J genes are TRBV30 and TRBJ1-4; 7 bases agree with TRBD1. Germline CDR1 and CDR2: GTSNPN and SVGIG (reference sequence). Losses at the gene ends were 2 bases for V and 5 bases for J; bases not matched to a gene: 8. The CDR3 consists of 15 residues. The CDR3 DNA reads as TGTGCCTGGAGTCCGGGCAGGGGGAAGAATGAAAAACTGTTTTTT. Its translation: CAWSPGRGKNEKLFF.

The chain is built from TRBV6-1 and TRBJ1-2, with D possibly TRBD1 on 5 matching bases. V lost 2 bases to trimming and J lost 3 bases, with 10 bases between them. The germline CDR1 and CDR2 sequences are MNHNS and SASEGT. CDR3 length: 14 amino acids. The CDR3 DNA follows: TGTGCCAGCAGTGAAATCCGGGGGGACTATGGCTACACCTTC. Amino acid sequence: CASSEIRGDYGYTF.

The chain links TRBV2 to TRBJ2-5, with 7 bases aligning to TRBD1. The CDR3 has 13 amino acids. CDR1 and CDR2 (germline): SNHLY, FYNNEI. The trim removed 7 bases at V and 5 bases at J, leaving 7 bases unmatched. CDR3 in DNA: TGTGCCAGCACGCGGCAGGGGGAGGAGACCCAGTACTTC. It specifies CASTRQGEETQYF.

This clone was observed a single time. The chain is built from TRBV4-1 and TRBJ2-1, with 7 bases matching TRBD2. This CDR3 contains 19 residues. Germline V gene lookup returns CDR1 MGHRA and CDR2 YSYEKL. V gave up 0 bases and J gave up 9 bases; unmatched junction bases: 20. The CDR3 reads CASSQDTTTRTGGNGEQFF. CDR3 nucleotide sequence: TGCGCCAGCAGCCAAGATACCACCACTAGAACGGGAGGCAACGGTGAGCAGTTCTTC.

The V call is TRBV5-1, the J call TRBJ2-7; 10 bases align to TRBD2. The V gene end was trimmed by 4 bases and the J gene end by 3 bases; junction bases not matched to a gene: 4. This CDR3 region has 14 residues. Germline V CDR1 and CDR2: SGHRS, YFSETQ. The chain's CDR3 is CASSEAGGLYEQYF. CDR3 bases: TGCGCCAGCAGCGAAGCGGGAGGGCTCTACGAGCAGTACTTC. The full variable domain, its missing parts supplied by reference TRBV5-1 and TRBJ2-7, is KAGVTQTPRYLIKTRGQQVTLSCSPISGHRSVSWYQQTPGQGLQFLFEYFSETQRNKGNFPGRFSGRQFSNSRSEMNVSTLELGDSALYLCASSEAGGLYEQYFGPGTRLTVT.

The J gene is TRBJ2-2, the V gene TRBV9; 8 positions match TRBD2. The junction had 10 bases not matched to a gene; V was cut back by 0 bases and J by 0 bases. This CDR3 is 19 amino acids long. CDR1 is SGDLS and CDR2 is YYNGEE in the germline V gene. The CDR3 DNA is TGTGCCAGCAGCGTAGATTGGCTAGCGGGCTCTCCGAACACCGGGGAGCTGTTTTTT. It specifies CASSVDWLAGSPNTGELFF.

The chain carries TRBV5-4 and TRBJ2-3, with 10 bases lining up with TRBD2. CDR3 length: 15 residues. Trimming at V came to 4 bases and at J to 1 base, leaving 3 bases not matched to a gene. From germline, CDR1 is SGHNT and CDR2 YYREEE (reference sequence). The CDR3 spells CASSKGTSGTDTQYF. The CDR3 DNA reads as TGTGCCAGCAGCAAAGGGACTAGCGGCACAGATACGCAGTATTTT.

The CDR3 protein is CASSLHGQSLDNEQFF. DNA of the CDR3: TGCGCCAGCAGCCTCCACGGACAGAGTTTAGACAATGAGCAGTTCTTC. The chain has TRBV5-1 and TRBJ2-1; tentative D call: TRBD1 (6 bases). The CDR3 length is 16 residues. The germline V gene encodes CDR1 SGHRS and CDR2 YFSETQ. Between the trimmed V and J ends, which lost 4 bases and 5 bases, there was a span of 19 bases.

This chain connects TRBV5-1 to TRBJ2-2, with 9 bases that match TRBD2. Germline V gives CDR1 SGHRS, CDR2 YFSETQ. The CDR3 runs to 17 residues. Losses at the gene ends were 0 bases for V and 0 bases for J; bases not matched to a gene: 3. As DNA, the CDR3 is TGCGCCAGCAGCTTGGATCCTAGCGGGACGAACACCGGGGAGCTGTTTTTT. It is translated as CASSLDPSGTNTGELFF.